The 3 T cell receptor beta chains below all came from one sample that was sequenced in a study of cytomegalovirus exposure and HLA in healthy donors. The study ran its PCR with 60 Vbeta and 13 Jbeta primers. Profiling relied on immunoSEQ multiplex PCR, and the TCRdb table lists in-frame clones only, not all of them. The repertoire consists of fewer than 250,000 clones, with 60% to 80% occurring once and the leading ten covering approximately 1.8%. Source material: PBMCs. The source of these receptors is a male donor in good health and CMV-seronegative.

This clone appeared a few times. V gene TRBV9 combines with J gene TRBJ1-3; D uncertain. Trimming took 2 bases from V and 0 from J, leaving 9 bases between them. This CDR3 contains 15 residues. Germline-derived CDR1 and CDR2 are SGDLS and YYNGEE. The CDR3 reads CASSVGGISGNTIYF. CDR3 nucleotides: TGTGCCAGCAGCGTCGGAGGGATCTCTGGAAACACCATATATTTT.

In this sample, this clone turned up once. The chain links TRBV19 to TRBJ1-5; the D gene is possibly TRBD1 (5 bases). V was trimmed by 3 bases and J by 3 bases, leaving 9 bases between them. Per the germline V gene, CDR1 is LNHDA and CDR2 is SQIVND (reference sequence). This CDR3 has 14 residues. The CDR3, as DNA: TGTGCCAGTAGTATGGGGCAGATCAATCAGCCCCAGCATTTT. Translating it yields CASSMGQINQPQHF. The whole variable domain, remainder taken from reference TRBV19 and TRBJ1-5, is DGGITQSPKYLFRKEGQNVTLSCEQNLNHDAMYWYRQDPGQGLRLIYYSQIVNDFQKGDIAEGYSVSREKKESFPLTVTSAQKNPTAFYLCASSMGQINQPQHFGDGTRLSIL.

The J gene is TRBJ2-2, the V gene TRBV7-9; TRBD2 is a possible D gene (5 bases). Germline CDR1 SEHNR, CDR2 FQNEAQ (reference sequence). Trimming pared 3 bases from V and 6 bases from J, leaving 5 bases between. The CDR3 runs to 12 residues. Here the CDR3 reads CASSLRAGELFF. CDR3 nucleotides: TGTGCCAGCAGCTTGCGGGCCGGGGAGCTGTTTTTT.